The 13 T cell receptor beta chains below were found in one sample sequenced in a study of Graves' ophthalmopathy and Graves' hyperthyroidism. The study amplified TCR beta CDR3 regions using RNA transcripts. HTBI primers served in a first-round RT-PCR, which a second-round multiplex PCR followed. TCRdb used MiXCR to reprocess the multiplex PCR reads, holding one entry per CDR3 protein. Of almost 750,000 distinct CDR3 sequences detected, 40% appear once; the ten largest clones hold roughly 46%. The specimen was peripheral blood. Source of these receptors: an adult man with Graves' ophthalmopathy.

The chain is built from TRBV12-3 or TRBV12-4 and TRBJ1-3, with 10 bases matching TRBD1. The V segment lost 5 bases and the J segment 6 bases; nucleotides outside the gene matches: 7. The CDR3 totals 15 residues. The CDR3 reads CASSPGQGPLNTIYF. CDR3 bases: TGTGCCAGCAGTCCGGGACAGGGGCCTTTAAACACCATATATTTT.

CDR3 residues: CASSLAAVRPSAGEQYF. The CDR3 region has the DNA TGTGCCAGCAGCTTAGCGGCAGTTCGCCCATCTGCTGGCGAGCAGTACTTC. The J gene is TRBJ2-7, the V gene TRBV7-8, with D unresolved. The V gene's germline CDR1 is SGHVS and CDR2 FQNEAQ. V lost 0 bases and J 6 bases, leaving 21 bases between the germline ends. The CDR3 runs to 17 residues.

The genes are TRBV20-1 and TRBJ2-7, with D possibly being TRBD1 or TRBD2 (5 bases each). CDR3 size: 13 residues. Trimming stripped 6 bases from V and 12 bases from J, with 24 bases between. Germline lookup yields CDR1 DFQATT and CDR2 SNEGSKA (reference sequence). The CDR3 bases are TGCAGTGCCGCGAGACTTGGGGGAGATGGGATGTACTTC. Protein sequence: CSAARLGGDGMYF.

This chain links TRBV5-1 with TRBJ1-2, with D tentatively TRBD1 (5 bases). The CDR3 extends over 15 amino acids. Trimming cost V 2 bases and J 4 bases, with 15 bases left between them. Germline V gene data show CDR1 as SGHRS and CDR2 as YFSETQ. The CDR3 bases are TGCGCCAGCAGCTTTAAGACTCGACAGCCCTATGGCTACACCTTC. It specifies CASSFKTRQPYGYTF.

The chain couples TRBV6-5 to TRBJ2-2; tentatively, D is TRBD2 (6 bases). The CDR3 extends over 15 amino acids. Germline assignment: CDR1 MNHEY and CDR2 SVGAGI. V was trimmed by 7 bases and J by 7 bases, leaving 19 bases between them. The DNA of the CDR3 is TGTGCCAGCACCGGTCTGACTAGTTATAACGGGGAGCTGTTTTTT. It is translated as CASTGLTSYNGELFF.

This clonotype was seen at least ten times. The chain recombines TRBV29-1 with TRBJ1-2; D not certain. V lost 0 bases to trimming and J lost 6 bases, with 8 bases between them. This CDR3 contains 12 residues. Germline V CDR1 and CDR2: SQVTM, ANQGSEA. The CDR3: CSVEEGFDGYTF. Written as DNA, the CDR3 is TGCAGCGTTGAAGAAGGGTTTGATGGCTACACCTTC.

The rearrangement links TRBV7-9 to TRBJ2-7; TRBD2 is a possible D gene (6 bases). CDR3 length: 15 amino acids. The V gene lost 4 bases and the J gene lost 3 bases, with 16 bases spanning the gap. Germline V gives CDR1 SEHNR, CDR2 FQNEAQ (reference sequence). Here the CDR3 DNA reads TGTGCCAGCAGCTCCTCAGGAGGGGATATCTACGAGCAGTACTTC. Protein product: CASSSSGGDIYEQYF.

The V call is TRBV6-6, the J call TRBJ1-1, with unresolved D. Germline CDR1 reads MNHNY; CDR2 reads SVGAGI (reference sequence). There are 15 residues in the CDR3. Between the trimmed V and J ends, which lost 2 bases and 1 base, there was a span of 11 bases. CDR3 sequence (DNA): TGTGCCAGCAGTTACGGAGCAGGAAAGAACACTGAAGCTTTCTTT. Amino acids: CASSYGAGKNTEAFF.

In its sample, this clonotype was seen a few times. The gene calls are TRBV20-1 and TRBJ2-7, with 9 bases matching TRBD1. This CDR3 has 14 residues. The V gene end was trimmed by 5 bases and the J gene end by 1 base; junction bases not matched to a gene: 6. Germline V CDR1 and CDR2: DFQATT, SNEGSKA (reference sequence). The CDR3, as DNA: TGCAGTGCTCACAGGGACAGGGAATCCTACGAGCAGTACTTC. It is translated as CSAHRDRESYEQYF.

This clonotype has just a few counts. At one boundary the junction diverges from the germline segment, which might be a read error. This rearrangement joins TRBV24-1 to TRBJ1-5; D is unresolved. This CDR3 comprises 13 residues. The germline V gene encodes CDR1 KGHDR and CDR2 SFDVKD. CDR3 bases: TGTGCCAGCAGTTCCCCCAGAGGGCAGCCCCAGCATTTT. Translation: CASSSPRGQPQHF.

This clonotype was observed a few times. The V call is TRBV29-1, the J call TRBJ2-3; 8 bases align to TRBD1. The CDR3 totals 12 residues. Losses at the gene ends were 7 bases for V and 1 base for J; bases not matched to a gene: 1. Germline CDR1 and CDR2: SQVTM and ANQGSEA. The CDR3 loop reads CSEDRGTDTQYF. The CDR3 DNA reads as TGCAGCGAGGACAGGGGCACAGATACGCAGTATTTT.

The chain combines TRBV28 with TRBJ2-5; D may match TRBD1 or TRBD2 (5 bases each). The V end lost 7 bases, the J end lost 7 bases, and 19 bases lay between the germline ends. Germline CDR1 and CDR2: MDHEN and SYDVKM. The CDR3 spans 14 residues. The CDR3 loop reads CASTEGPPRGTQYF. The CDR3, as DNA: TGTGCCAGCACCGAGGGACCGCCAAGAGGGACCCAGTACTTC.

In this sample, this clonotype turned up once. CDR3 protein: CAISRALDTDTQYF. CDR3 nucleotides: TGTGCCATCAGTAGGGCTTTGGACACAGATACGCAGTATTTT. V is TRBV10-3 and J is TRBJ2-3; D gene unclear. V shed 5 bases and J shed 2 bases, with 11 bases lying between them. Per the germline V gene, CDR1 is ENHRY and CDR2 is SYGVKD. CDR3 length: 14 residues.